These T cell receptor beta chains were read from a single sample in a study of human T cells and chemical hapten exposure. One entry per CDR3 protein, called by TCRdb with MiXCR from the RACE reads. The sample gives 65,000 to 80,000 distinct CDR3 sequences, 8.6% of which show up once; approximately 1.5% is in the top ten. Source material: whole blood. Receptors were obtained from a male donor in good health. Some clones in this sample may be carry-over from other donors' samples. CDR3s include the opening cysteine and the closing phenylalanine or tryptophan. Each record gives: V gene, D gene, J gene, clone size, CDR3 DNA, CDR3 protein. D genes are given only for firm matches. Not all rows give a size; the values are once, few, many and, for expanded clones, a class.

TRBV20-1,NA,TRBJ2-3,many,TGCAGTGCTAGAGCGGGAAAAGATACGCAGTATTTT,CSARAGKDTQYF
TRBV29-1,TRBD2,TRBJ2-1,many,TGCAGCGTTGTACTAGCGGGAGTTGGTACGAGCTCCTACAATGAGCAGTTCTTC,CSVVLAGVGTSSYNEQFF
TRBV6-6,NA,TRBJ2-7,NA,TGTGCCAGCAGCGATGACATGGGGAGCTTTTCGTCTCCCTACGAGCAGTACTTC,CASSDDMGSFSSPYEQYF
TRBV6-1,NA,TRBJ1-5,NA,TGTGCCAGCAGTCGAGGGACGCCTCGTGATCAGCCCCAGCATTTT,CASSRGTPRDQPQHF
TRBV27,TRBD1,TRBJ1-1,NA,TGTGCCAGCACCTCAATGGGAAGCGGGACAGGGGGCGAAGCTTTCTTT,CASTSMGSGTGGEAFF
TRBV5-1,NA,TRBJ2-7,NA,TGCGCCAGCAGCTTGGACAACGGACGTCCGGACTACGAGCAGTACTTC,CASSLDNGRPDYEQYF
TRBV5-1,TRBD2,TRBJ2-3,NA,TGCGCCAGCAGCTTGGTACGGGGGGACACAGATACGCAGTATTTT,CASSLVRGDTDTQYF
TRBV5-5,NA,TRBJ1-1,NA,TGTGCCAGCAGCTTAGGAGATAGACGGTTTGAAGCTTTCTTT,CASSLGDRRFEAFF
TRBV20-1,NA,TRBJ1-5,NA,TGCAGTGCTAGAGAGGGAAGCGGCCAGCCCCAGCATTTT,CSAREGSGQPQHF
TRBV27,TRBD2,TRBJ2-3,NA,TGTGCCAGCCTACCCCACGGGGGGGCCAACACAGATACGCAGTATTTT,CASLPHGGANTDTQYF
TRBV12-3/TRBV12-4,TRBD2,TRBJ2-1,few,TGTGCCAGCAGCCTACGAACTAGCGCCAATGAGCAGTTCTTC,CASSLRTSANEQFF
TRBV12-3/TRBV12-4,NA,TRBJ1-1,many,TGTGCCAGCAGACCCGACGCAATCAGCACTGAAGCTTTCTTT,CASRPDAISTEAFF
TRBV6-2/TRBV6-3,NA,TRBJ1-1,few,TGTGCCAGCAGAAGGTTATCGGCGGAAGCTTTCTTT,CASRRLSAEAFF
TRBV5-6,NA,TRBJ1-6,NA,TGTGCCAGCAGCTACCAGAGGAGACCCCTCCACTTT,CASSYQRRPLHF
TRBV7-9,NA,TRBJ1-6,few,TGTGCCAGCAGCCCTTCGACCGAACTAATCCATAATTCACCCCTCCACTTT,CASSPSTELIHNSPLHF
TRBV10-3,NA,TRBJ2-5,NA,TGTGCCATCAGTGAGTCTCAAGAGACCCAGTACTTC,CAISESQETQYF
TRBV7-8,TRBD1,TRBJ1-5,many,TGTGCCAGCAGCCCCGGACAGGCTTATCAGCCCCAGCATTTT,CASSPGQAYQPQHF
TRBV24-1,NA,TRBJ2-1,few,TGTGCCACCAGTGCCGAGACAGGCGGCGGCGGTGAGCAGTTCTTC,CATSAETGGGGEQFF
TRBV7-6,TRBD1,TRBJ1-4,few,TGTGCCAGCAGCTTAGGACAGGGTGGTAATAATGAAAAACTGTTTTTT,CASSLGQGGNNEKLFF
TRBV2,TRBD1,TRBJ1-2,few,TGTGCCAGCAGTGAAGTTTCGCGGGGGAGGGGGCCCTATGGCTACACCTTC,CASSEVSRGRGPYGYTF
TRBV29-1,NA,TRBJ2-2,NA,TGCAGCGTTTCCCCACAGGGACGGCCCGGGGAGCTGTTTTTT,CSVSPQGRPGELFF
TRBV14,TRBD1,TRBJ1-1,NA,TGTGCCAGCAGCCCTAGGGACAGGACACAACAGAACACTGAAGCTTTCTTT,CASSPRDRTQQNTEAFF
TRBV6-1,TRBD1,TRBJ1-5,NA,TGTGCCAGCAGGACGGGGACAGGGGACGGTCAGCCCCAGCATTTT,CASRTGTGDGQPQHF
TRBV6-4,NA,TRBJ2-3,many,TGTGCCAGCAGTGACTCCGTCAGCAGCACAGATACGCAGTATTTT,CASSDSVSSTDTQYF
TRBV27,TRBD1,TRBJ2-6,NA,TGTGCCAGCAGTTGGACTGGGACAGGGGTTGGGGCCAACGTCCTGACTTTC,CASSWTGTGVGANVLTF
TRBV20-1,TRBD2,TRBJ2-2,many,TGCAGTGCTAGAGAAGGGACTAGCGGGAGAAACACCGGGGAGCTGTTTTTT,CSAREGTSGRNTGELFF
TRBV6-2/TRBV6-3,NA,TRBJ1-1,many,TGTGCCAGCAGGGTGGGCACTGAAGCTTTCTTT,CASRVGTEAFF
TRBV7-9,NA,TRBJ2-1,few,TGTGCCAGCAGCTCATTGGGCAATGAGCAGTTCTTC,CASSSLGNEQFF
TRBV9,NA,TRBJ2-7,NA,TGTGCCAGCAGCCCAACAGGGTCCCCCTACGAGCAGTACTTC,CASSPTGSPYEQYF
TRBV28,NA,TRBJ1-5,few,TGTGCCAGCAGTTTTGTAAGCAATCAGCCCCAGCATTTT,CASSFVSNQPQHF
TRBV4-3,TRBD1,TRBJ2-2,many,TGCGCCAGCAGCCAAGACAACAGGGGCGCGAACACCGGGGAGCTGTTTTTT,CASSQDNRGANTGELFF